The TCR beta chain under discussion was sequenced for a study of cytomegalovirus exposure and HLA in healthy donors. Study at large: Across 350 to 400 genotyped donors, approximately 81% landed in the Caucasian-associated ancestry cluster. Regarding the study as a whole: Despite most TCR sequences being rare, some public TCRs occurred in many donors. Researchers reported in a later analysis that a missense DCLRE1C variant was tied to TCR beta V- and J-gene trimming. Later on, an analysis showed TCR association rates differing by HLA locus, with DRB1 the most and HLA-C the fewest.

Germline V gives CDR1 MNHNS, CDR2 SASEGT. V lost 8 bases to trimming and J lost 1 base, with 11 bases between them. This CDR3 has 13 residues. About this clone: Its cognate antigen is unknown.

The PCR was carried out with 60 Vbeta primers and 13 Jbeta primers. Method: immunoSEQ multiplex PCR; TCRdb's copy keeps in-frame clones and lacks some. This table holds 200,000 or so clones, roughly 80% found once. The receptor comes from a woman aged 25 to 39 in good health and CMV-seropositive. This chain connects TRBV6-1 to TRBJ2-5, with D possibly TRBD2 on 6 matching bases. Sequenced material: PBMCs. The CDR3 DNA sequence: TGTGCCAGCGTCAAGGGACTCCAAGAGACCCAGTACTTC. Protein: CASVKGLQETQYF.